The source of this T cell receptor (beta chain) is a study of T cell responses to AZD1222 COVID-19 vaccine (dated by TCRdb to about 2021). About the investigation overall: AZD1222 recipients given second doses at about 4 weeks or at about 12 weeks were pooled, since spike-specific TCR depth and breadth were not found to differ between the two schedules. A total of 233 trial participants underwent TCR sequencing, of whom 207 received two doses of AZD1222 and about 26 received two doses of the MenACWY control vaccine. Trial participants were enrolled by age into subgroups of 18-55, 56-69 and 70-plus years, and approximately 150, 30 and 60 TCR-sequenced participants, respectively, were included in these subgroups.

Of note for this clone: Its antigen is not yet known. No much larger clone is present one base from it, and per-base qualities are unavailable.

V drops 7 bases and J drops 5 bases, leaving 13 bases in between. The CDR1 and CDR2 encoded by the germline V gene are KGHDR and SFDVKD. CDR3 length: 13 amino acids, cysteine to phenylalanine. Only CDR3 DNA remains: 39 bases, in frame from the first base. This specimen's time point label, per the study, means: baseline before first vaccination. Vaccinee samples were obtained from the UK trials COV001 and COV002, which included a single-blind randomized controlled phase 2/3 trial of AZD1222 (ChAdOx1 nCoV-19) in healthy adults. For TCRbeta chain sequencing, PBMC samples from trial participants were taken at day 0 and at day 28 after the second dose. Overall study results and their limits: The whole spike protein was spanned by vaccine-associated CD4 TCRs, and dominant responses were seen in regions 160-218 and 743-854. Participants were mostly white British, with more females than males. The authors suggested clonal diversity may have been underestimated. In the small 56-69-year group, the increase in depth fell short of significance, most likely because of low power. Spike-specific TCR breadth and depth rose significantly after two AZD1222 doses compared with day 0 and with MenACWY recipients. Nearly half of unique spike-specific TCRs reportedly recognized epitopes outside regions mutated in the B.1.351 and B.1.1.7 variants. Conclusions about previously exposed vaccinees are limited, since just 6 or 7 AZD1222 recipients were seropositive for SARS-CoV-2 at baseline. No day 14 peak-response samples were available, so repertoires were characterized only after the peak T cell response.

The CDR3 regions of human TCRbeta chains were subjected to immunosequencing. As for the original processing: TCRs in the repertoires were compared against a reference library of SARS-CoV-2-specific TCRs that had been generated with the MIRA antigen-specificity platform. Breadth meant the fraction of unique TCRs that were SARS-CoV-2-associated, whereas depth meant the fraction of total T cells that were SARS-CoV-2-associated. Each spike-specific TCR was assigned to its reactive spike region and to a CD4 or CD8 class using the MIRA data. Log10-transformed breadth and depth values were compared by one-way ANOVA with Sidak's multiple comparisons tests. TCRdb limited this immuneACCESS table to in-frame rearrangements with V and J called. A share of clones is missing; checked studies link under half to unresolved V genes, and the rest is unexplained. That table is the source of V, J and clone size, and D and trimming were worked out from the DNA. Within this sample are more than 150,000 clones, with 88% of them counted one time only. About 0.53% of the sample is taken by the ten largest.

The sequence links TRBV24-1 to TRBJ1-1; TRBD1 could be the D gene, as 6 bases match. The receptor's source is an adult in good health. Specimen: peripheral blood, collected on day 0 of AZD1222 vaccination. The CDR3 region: CATRRSGETEAFF. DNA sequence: TGTGCCACCAGAAGATCAGGGGAGACTGAAGCTTTCTTT.